The entry below gives a single TCR beta chain sequence along with its context. Its antigen is as yet unknown. A read error may explain this, as a much larger clone is one base away. As the CDR3 is not closed by the conserved phenylalanine or tryptophan, this likely results from a read error. Germline values: CDR1 SNHLY, CDR2 FYNNEI. V gave up 4 bases and J gave up 2 bases, with 12 bases separating them. The CDR3 spans 14 residues. The data are from a study of T cells in Graves' hyperthyroidism and ophthalmopathy. As for the study in general: The authors collected peripheral blood at initial diagnosis, before any treatment. The study, taken as a whole, reports: Appearing also in blood were most of the thyroid clonotypes expanded above 0.001. Ophthalmopathy was predicted by the model a median of roughly 6.6 months ahead of onset.

It was RNA transcripts that yielded the amplified TCR beta CDR3 regions. First-round RT-PCR targeting the TCR CDR3 was performed with the HTBI primer set. TCRdb analysed the multiplex PCR reads with MiXCR anew, one entry per CDR3 protein. The sample carries roughly 380,000 distinct CDR3 sequences, roughly 13% recorded once. Absent ophthalmopathy progression within 18 months defined stable Graves' hyperthyroidism. This rearrangement joins TRBV2 to TRBJ2-7; D call uncertain. Sequenced sample: blood. This sequence originates from a woman aged 18-29 years with Graves' hyperthyroidism. In nucleotides, the CDR3 is TGTGCCAGCAGTGCAACAGCGACCGCCTACGAGCAGTACCTC. Translated: CASSATATAYEQYL.